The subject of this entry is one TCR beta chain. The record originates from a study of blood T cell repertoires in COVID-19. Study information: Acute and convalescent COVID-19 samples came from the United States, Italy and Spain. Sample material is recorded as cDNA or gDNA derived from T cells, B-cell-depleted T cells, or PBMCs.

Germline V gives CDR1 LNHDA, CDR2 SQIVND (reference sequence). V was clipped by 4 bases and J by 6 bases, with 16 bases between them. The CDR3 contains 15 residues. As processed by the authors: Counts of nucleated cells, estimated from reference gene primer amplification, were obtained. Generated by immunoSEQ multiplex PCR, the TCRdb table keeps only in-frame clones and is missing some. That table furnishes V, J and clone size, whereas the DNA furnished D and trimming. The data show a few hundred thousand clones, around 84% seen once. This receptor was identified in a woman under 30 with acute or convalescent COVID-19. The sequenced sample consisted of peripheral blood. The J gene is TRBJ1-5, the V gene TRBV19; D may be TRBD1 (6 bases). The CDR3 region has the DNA TGTGCCAGTAGTACCTCGGACAGTGGGTTTCAGCCCCAGCATTTT. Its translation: CASSTSDSGFQPQHF.